This T cell receptor beta chain was captured by sequencing in a study of T cell repertoires in cytomegalovirus infection. At the level of the study: HLA-B-restricted CMV epitopes that are well studied, plus recently identified HLA-C-restricted ones, were used by the study. Study-wide findings and caveats: Across the ex vivo response, the dominant clonotypes were HLA-C-restricted CMV-specific TCR beta clonotypes.

MiXCR, applied by TCRdb to the reads, yields one record per CDR3 protein. Of hundreds of thousands of distinct CDR3 sequences in the sample, roughly a third are singletons; the top ten hold about 18%. V dropped 7 bases and J dropped 2 bases, with 15 bases sitting between them. The CDR3 consists of 14 residues. Germline lookup yields CDR1 MNHNS and CDR2 SASEGT. Details on this clonotype: Its antigen is not known.

The sequence derives from a human donor in good health (CMV status not recorded). Some clones in this sample may be carry-over from other donors' samples. Sequencing used cultured PBMCs, obtained from culture after CMV antigen stimulation. The chain links TRBV6-1 to TRBJ2-7; possibly TRBD2 for D (6 bases). CDR3 loop: CASTWGDGPYEQYF. The DNA of the CDR3 is TGTGCCAGCACGTGGGGGGATGGTCCCTACGAGCAGTACTTC.